This T cell receptor beta chain was captured by sequencing in a study of sequential checkpoint blockade in melanoma. As for the study in general: Both treatment sequences were followed by maintenance nivolumab.

The assay was immunoSEQ multiplex PCR, and TCRdb's table has in-frame clones only and misses some. This sample carries some 15,000 clones, 70% to 80% of them seen once, and the ten largest clones take approximately 24%. Treatment described: randomized to nivolumab then ipilimumab (arm A) or the reverse (arm B). Patients had received no earlier DNA-damaging chemotherapy. PBMC sorting kept live CD3+CD8+ cells without CD19 or CD56. Per the germline V gene, CDR1 is SGHVS and CDR2 is FNYEAQ. CDR3 size: 13 residues. V usage is TRBV7-6 and J usage is TRBJ2-5; 8 bases map to TRBD1. The J call may be in error: the DNA end matches TRBJ2-7 better. The input for sequencing was CD8+ T cells sorted from blood (inferred from file names), taken from a patient given nivolumab and ipilimumab in sequence. This sequence originates from a human donor with melanoma. The CDR3 DNA follows: TGTGCCAGCAGCCCCGGGACAGGCTACGAGCAGTACTTC. It yields the protein CASSPGTGYEQYF.